Detailed here is one TCR beta chain. This clonotype was picked up a small number of times. This clone's antigen is unknown. The record has no base qualities; no much larger clone is one base away. These data originate in a study of response to subunit inactivated influenza vaccine (dated by TCRdb to 2017 to 2018). About the study as a whole: The study used deep quantitative T cell receptor repertoire profiling to track responses to a trivalent subunit inactivated influenza vaccine. Study-wide findings and limitations: It was suggested by the authors that each seasonal influenza vaccination may recruit only a limited number of new T cells.

Preparation of the library involved RT-PCR. Reads for this sample came from an Illumina HiSeq 2500. Using fastp trimming at Q25 and MiXCR clonotype assembly, TCRdb reanalyzed the public sequencing data and kept in-frame beta chains. Entries are consolidated by CDR3 protein sequence, retaining the most common genes and DNA. This sample has 450,000 to 600,000 distinct CDR3 sequences in its table, and less than 8% of those were observed once. 13% of the sample goes to the ten largest clones. Relative to germline, V is 3 bases shorter and J is 4 bases shorter, with 12 bases between their ends. For CDR1 and CDR2, the germline V gene (reference sequence) lists SEHNR and FQNEAQ. The CDR3 sequence holds 15 residues, the cysteine and phenylalanine included. Only CDR3 DNA is held: 45 bases, read in frame from base 1.

Sequences were derived from PBMCs from blood, sampled about 23 months after vaccination. This receptor was identified in a man between 50 and 70 years old who received an inactivated influenza vaccine. Donor details come from another sample of the same person, matched by shared clones. The sequence joins TRBV7-9 to TRBJ2-2, with the D gene not clear enough to name. The CDR3 protein sequence reads: CASSFGERTTGELFF. The base sequence is TGTGCCAGCAGCTTTGGCGAGAGGACCACCGGGGAGCTGTTTTTT.